This T cell receptor (beta chain) came from a study of spatial heterogeneity in lung cancer. Study-level information: Compared with alpha-chain sequences, beta-chain sequences were consistently detected in greater numbers.

TCRdb used MiXCR to reprocess the 5' RACE reads, holding one entry per CDR3 protein. This table has roughly 3,000 distinct CDR3 sequences, roughly 9.2% appearing once. This clonotype is labeled as medium-sized (0.01 to 0.1%). V was cut by 1 base and J by 2 bases, with 12 bases left in between. CDR3 length: 15 residues. Per germline, CDR1 SGHTA and CDR2 FQGNSA. As to time point: sample taken at primary tumor resection. Donors were under 90 untreated early-stage non-small cell lung cancer patients. The authors sequenced whole RNA from tumor, nontumor lung or frozen PBMC without sorting. The sequence was obtained from a male donor with early-stage non-small cell lung cancer. The genes are TRBV7-2 and TRBJ2-7; D possibly uses TRBD1 or TRBD2 (5 bases each). The material sequenced was normal lung tissue next to the tumor, taken at surgery. Here the CDR3 DNA reads TGTGCCAGCAGCTTAGGTCAGGGACGTCCCTACGAGCAGTACTTC. This gives the protein CASSLGQGRPYEQYF.